These 19 T cell receptor beta chains came from one sample sequenced in a study of shared clonotypes between healthy human individuals. Libraries were prepared by immunoSEQ multiplex PCR; TCRdb keeps only in-frame clonotypes and omits some of them. Altogether 2.3 million or so clones are present, 90% to 95% being singletons, with the ten largest covering 0.39%. The sample was naive CD4+ T cells from PBMCs. The sample's subset: CD45RA+ positively selected. The receptor source for this set is a man aged 18 to 29 in good health. Some clones in this sample may be carry-over from other donors' samples.

This chain links TRBV28 with TRBJ2-1; D not resolved. CDR1 and CDR2 from the germline V gene are MDHEN and SYDVKM. V was shortened by 4 bases and J by 6 bases, with 19 bases between the two germline ends. The CDR3 is 16 amino acids. The CDR3 sequence: CASSSAPRSTGNEQFF. The CDR3 DNA reads TGTGCCAGCAGTTCAGCCCCCCGTAGCACGGGCAATGAGCAGTTCTTC.

This clone was seen just once. This chain joins TRBV15 and TRBJ2-1; D uncertain. There are 14 residues in the CDR3. The V and J ends lost 0 bases and 8 bases respectively, with 11 bases between them. Germline assignment: CDR1 LNHNV and CDR2 YYDKDF (reference sequence). The CDR3 here is CATSRDRRSHEQFF. CDR3 DNA: TGTGCCACCAGCAGAGATCGCAGGTCCCATGAGCAGTTCTTC.

The rearrangement joins TRBV19 to TRBJ1-3, with 8 bases fitting TRBD1. The ends lost 7 bases at V and 0 bases at J; junction bases unmatched: 8. Germline V CDR1 and CDR2: LNHDA, SQIVND (reference sequence). There are 16 residues in the CDR3. CDR3 residues: CASNPSTGASGNTIYF. CDR3 in DNA: TGTGCCAGTAATCCTTCGACAGGGGCCTCTGGAAACACCATATATTTT.

The chain joins TRBV30 to TRBJ2-1, with 10 positions matching TRBD2. Germline V gives CDR1 GTSNPN, CDR2 SVGIG (reference sequence). The CDR3 is 14 residues long. Trimming took 4 bases from V and 6 from J; bases not matched to a gene: 6. The CDR3 DNA sequence: TGTGCCTGGAACCGACTAGCGGGCTCCAATGAGCAGTTCTTC. As protein: CAWNRLAGSNEQFF.

The chain carries TRBV19 and TRBJ1-5; 9 bases fit TRBD1. Trimming at V came to 3 bases and at J to 6 bases, leaving 3 bases not matched to a gene. This CDR3 contains 14 residues. Per the germline V gene, CDR1 is LNHDA and CDR2 is SQIVND (reference sequence). The chain's CDR3 is CASSMNRGLQPQHF. In DNA, the CDR3 is TGTGCCAGTAGTATGAACAGGGGGCTTCAGCCCCAGCATTTT.

This rearrangement joins TRBV7-8 to TRBJ1-2; D is uncertain. Germline assignment: CDR1 SGHVS and CDR2 FQNEAQ. CDR3 length: 15 residues. V dropped 0 bases and J dropped 2 bases, with 10 bases sitting between them. CDR3 region: CASSLAQEGNYGYTF. The CDR3 nucleotides read TGTGCCAGCAGCTTAGCGCAGGAGGGAAACTATGGCTACACCTTC.

This clone was detected once. The rearrangement joins TRBV6-4 to TRBJ2-2, with 7 positions matching TRBD1. This CDR3 spans 16 amino acids. Germline values: CDR1 MRHNA, CDR2 SNTAGT. V was clipped by 5 bases and J by 7 bases; unmatched bases: 13. The CDR3 is CASSLNTGARGGELFF. The CDR3 nucleotides read TGTGCCAGCAGTTTGAATACAGGGGCGCGAGGCGGGGAGCTGTTTTTT.

The chain has TRBV7-2 and TRBJ2-7, with 9 positions matching TRBD1. V trimming: 5 bases; J trimming: 4 bases; junction bases outside the gene matches: 6. The length of the CDR3 is 14 residues. The germline V gene encodes CDR1 SGHTA and CDR2 FQGNSA. The CDR3 reads CASSVTQGAYEQYF. CDR3 in DNA: TGTGCCAGCAGCGTGACACAGGGGGCTTACGAGCAGTACTTC.

The gene calls are TRBV5-1 and TRBJ2-1; 7 bases line up with TRBD2. The length of the CDR3 is 18 residues. V shed 6 bases, J shed 3 bases, and the junction held 18 bases outside the gene matches. Germline V gene data show CDR1 as SGHRS and CDR2 as YFSETQ. The CDR3 sequence: CASNSGGAGPRLYNEQFF. The CDR3, as DNA: TGCGCCAGCAACTCGGGAGGAGCGGGACCCCGACTCTACAATGAGCAGTTCTTC.

The chain combines TRBV6-5 with TRBJ2-6; D gene unclear. CDR3 length equals 16 residues. V was pared by 0 bases and J by 1 base, with 7 bases between. The germline CDR1 and CDR2 sequences are MNHEY and SVGAGI. CDR3 in amino acids: CASSYSTHSGANVLTF. The CDR3 nucleotides are TGTGCCAGCAGTTACTCCACCCATTCTGGGGCCAACGTCCTGACTTTC.

This chain connects TRBV7-3 to TRBJ2-7, with D perhaps TRBD2 (7 bases). V lost 5 bases and J 4 bases, leaving 18 bases between the germline ends. Germline lookup yields CDR1 SGHTA and CDR2 FQGTGA. The CDR3 has 15 amino acids. The CDR3 nucleotides read TGTGCCAGCAGCCTCCGTGGGGGGGCGGTTTACGAGCAGTACTTC. It encodes CASSLRGGAVYEQYF.

On this clone: The same CDR3 can be traced to other DNA sequences in this sample. The chain joins TRBV20-1 to TRBJ1-2; perhaps TRBD1 as D (5 bases). Germline CDR1 DFQATT, CDR2 SNEGSKA (reference sequence). The ends were cut back, 2 bases at V and 7 bases at J, with 8 bases in the middle. CDR3 size: 11 residues. The CDR3 region has the DNA TGCAGTGCTAGAACCGGGGGTGGCTACACCTTC. Amino acid sequence: CSARTGGGYTF.

In this sample, this clone turned up a few times. The V and J genes are TRBV29-1 and TRBJ1-1, with 7 nucleotides matching TRBD1. This CDR3 has 12 amino acids. Losses at the gene ends were 6 bases for V and 7 bases for J; bases not matched to a gene: 8. Germline assignment: CDR1 SQVTM and CDR2 ANQGSEA. Here the CDR3 DNA reads TGCAGCGTCATCCGGGACAGCTTTGAAGCTTTCTTT. Its translation is CSVIRDSFEAFF.

The rearrangement links TRBV5-4 to TRBJ2-2; TRBD1 might be the D (5 bases). The V end lost 3 bases, the J end lost 0 bases, and 12 bases lay between the germline ends. The V gene's germline CDR1 is SGHNT and CDR2 YYREEE (reference sequence). The CDR3 runs 16 residues. CDR3: CASSSGARSNTGELFF. CDR3 coding DNA: TGTGCCAGCAGCTCTGGGGCTAGGTCGAACACCGGGGAGCTGTTTTTT.

This clone was detected once. V usage is TRBV7-6 and J usage is TRBJ2-3; D not certain. CDR1 is SGHVS, CDR2 FNYEAQ, per germline. The V end was cut by 0 bases, the J end by 4 bases, with 17 bases between. CDR3 length equals 17 residues. CDR3 sequence reads: CASSLASRPMTSDTQYF. The CDR3 bases are TGTGCCAGCAGCTTAGCGAGCCGACCGATGACCTCAGATACGCAGTATTTT. The whole variable domain, filled in from reference TRBV7-6 and TRBJ2-3, reads GAGVSQSPRYKVTKRGQDVALRCDPISGHVSLYWYRQALGQGPEFLTYFNYEAQQDKSGLPNDRFSAERPEGSISTLTIQRTEQRDSAMYRCASSLASRPMTSDTQYFGPGTRLTVL.

The chain couples TRBV6-5 to TRBJ1-2, with TRBD1 as a possible D gene (6 bases). V was cut by 6 bases and J by 3 bases, with 17 bases left in between. The CDR3 loop spans 15 amino acids. Looked up from germline, CDR1 is MNHEY and CDR2 is SVGAGI. CDR3 amino acids: CASSLKGGPHYGYTF. The CDR3 DNA follows: TGTGCCAGCAGCCTTAAGGGGGGGCCCCACTATGGCTACACCTTC.

This chain joins TRBV5-1 and TRBJ2-7; D may be TRBD2 (6 bases). The ends were cut back, 3 bases at V and 7 bases at J, with 17 bases in the middle. The CDR3 loop spans 14 amino acids. Germline V lookup: CDR1 SGHRS, CDR2 YFSETQ. The CDR3 is CASSSPGRGKEQYF. The CDR3 bases are TGCGCCAGCAGCTCCCCCGGGCGGGGAAAGGAGCAGTACTTC.

In DNA, the CDR3 is TGTGCCAGCAGCGTAGGACTAGCGGGAGTGAGGGAGCAGTTCTTC. Translation gives CASSVGLAGVREQFF. This chain uses TRBV2 with TRBJ2-1; 13 bases line up with TRBD2. Trimming at V came to 6 bases and at J to 10 bases, leaving 9 bases not matched to a gene. The CDR3 extends over 15 amino acids. CDR1 and CDR2 (germline): SNHLY, FYNNEI.

As for this clone: This sample also contains other DNA sequences that code for the same CDR3. J is TRBJ1-5 and V is TRBV28, with D possibly matching TRBD1 (5 bases). Germline CDR1 MDHEN, CDR2 SYDVKM. Trimming cost V 5 bases and J 4 bases, with 15 bases left between them. The CDR3 runs to 15 residues. The CDR3 region is CASSPLLGGNQPQHF. CDR3 coding DNA: TGTGCCAGCAGTCCCCTGCTGGGGGGGAATCAGCCCCAGCATTTT.